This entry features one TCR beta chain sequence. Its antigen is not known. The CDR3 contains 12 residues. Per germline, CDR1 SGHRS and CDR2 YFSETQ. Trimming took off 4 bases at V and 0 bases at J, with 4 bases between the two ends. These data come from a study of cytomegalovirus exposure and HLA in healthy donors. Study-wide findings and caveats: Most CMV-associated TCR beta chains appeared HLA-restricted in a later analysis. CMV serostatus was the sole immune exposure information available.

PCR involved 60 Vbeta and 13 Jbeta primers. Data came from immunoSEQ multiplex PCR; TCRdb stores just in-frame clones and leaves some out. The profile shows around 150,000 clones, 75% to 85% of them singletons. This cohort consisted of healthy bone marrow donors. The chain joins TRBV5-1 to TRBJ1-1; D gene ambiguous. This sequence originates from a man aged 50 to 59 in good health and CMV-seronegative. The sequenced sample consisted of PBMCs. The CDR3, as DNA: TGCGCCAGCAGCGAGTTGAACACTGAAGCTTTCTTT. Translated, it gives CASSELNTEAFF. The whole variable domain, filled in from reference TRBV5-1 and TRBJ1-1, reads KAGVTQTPRYLIKTRGQQVTLSCSPISGHRSVSWYQQTPGQGLQFLFEYFSETQRNKGNFPGRFSGRQFSNSRSEMNVSTLELGDSALYLCASSELNTEAFFGQGTRLTVV.